The 3 T cell receptor beta chains in this list originate from one sample, sequenced in a study of T cells after yellow fever vaccination. One entry per CDR3 protein results from TCRdb running MiXCR on the 5' RACE reads. Of roughly 310,000 distinct CDR3 sequences listed, around 3.6% are singletons. The sequenced sample was PBMCs, obtained on the day of the yellow fever booster vaccination. The receptor source for this set is a man between 18 and 35 years old who received the YFV17D yellow fever vaccine.

This clonotype has a count of ten or more. The chain carries TRBV27 and TRBJ1-1; 11 positions agree with TRBD1. This CDR3 spans 15 amino acids. The ends lost 2 bases at V and 6 bases at J; junction bases unmatched: 5. The germline CDR1 and CDR2 sequences are MNHEY and SMNVEV (reference sequence). The CDR3 reads CASSLRDRGMPEAFF. In DNA form, the CDR3 reads TGTGCCAGCAGTTTACGGGACAGGGGGATGCCTGAAGCTTTCTTT.

V usage is TRBV28 and J usage is TRBJ2-3, with D uncertain. Germline V gene data show CDR1 as MDHEN and CDR2 as SYDVKM. CDR3 length: 14 amino acids. V was shortened by 6 bases and J by 5 bases, with 15 bases between the two germline ends. CDR3 nucleotides: TGTGCCAGCAGAGGGATGGGCCATGGAGATACGCAGTATTTT. This codes for CASRGMGHGDTQYF.

This clonotype was observed a handful of times. This chain joins TRBV7-2 and TRBJ1-5, with no clear D. CDR1 SGHTA and CDR2 FQGNSA come from the germline V gene. The V and J ends lost 1 base and 9 bases respectively, with 13 bases between them. This CDR3 spans 14 amino acids. The CDR3 reads CASSLEQSHGPQHF. The CDR3 nucleotides read TGTGCCAGCAGCTTAGAACAGTCCCATGGGCCCCAGCATTTT.